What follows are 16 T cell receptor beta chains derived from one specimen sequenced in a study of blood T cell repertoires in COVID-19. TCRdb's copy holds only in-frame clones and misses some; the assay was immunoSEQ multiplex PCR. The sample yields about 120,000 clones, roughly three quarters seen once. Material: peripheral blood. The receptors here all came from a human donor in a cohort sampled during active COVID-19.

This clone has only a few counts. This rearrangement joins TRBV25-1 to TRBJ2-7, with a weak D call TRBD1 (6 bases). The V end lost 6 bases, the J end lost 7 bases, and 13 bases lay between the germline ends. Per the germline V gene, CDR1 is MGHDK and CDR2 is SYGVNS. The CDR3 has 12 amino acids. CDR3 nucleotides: TGTGCCAGCAGGAGAGGGGGAAGGGAGCAGTACTTC. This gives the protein CASRRGGREQYF.

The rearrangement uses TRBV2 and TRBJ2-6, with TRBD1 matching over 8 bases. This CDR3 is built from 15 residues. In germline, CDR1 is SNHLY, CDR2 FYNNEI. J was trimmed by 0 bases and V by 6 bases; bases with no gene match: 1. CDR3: CASSTGGSGANVLTF. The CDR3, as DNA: TGTGCCAGCAGCACAGGGGGCTCTGGGGCCAACGTCCTGACTTTC.

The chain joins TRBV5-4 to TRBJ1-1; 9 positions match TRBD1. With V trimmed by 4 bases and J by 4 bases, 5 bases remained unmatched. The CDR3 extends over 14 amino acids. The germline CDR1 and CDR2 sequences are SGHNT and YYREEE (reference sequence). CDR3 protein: CASSTQGASTEAFF. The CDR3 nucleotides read TGTGCCAGCAGCACACAGGGGGCTAGCACTGAAGCTTTCTTT.

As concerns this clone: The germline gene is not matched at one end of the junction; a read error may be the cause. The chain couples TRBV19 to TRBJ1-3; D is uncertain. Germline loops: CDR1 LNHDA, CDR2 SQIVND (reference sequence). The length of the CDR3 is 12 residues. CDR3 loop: CASSMTGYYLHF. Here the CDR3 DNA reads TGTGCCAGTAGTATGACTGGATATTACTTGCATTTT.

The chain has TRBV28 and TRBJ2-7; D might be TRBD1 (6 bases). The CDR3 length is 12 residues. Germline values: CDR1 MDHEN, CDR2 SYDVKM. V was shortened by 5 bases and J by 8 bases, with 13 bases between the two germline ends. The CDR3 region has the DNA TGTGCCAGCAGTCTGAGGGGGAGCAAGCAGTACTTC. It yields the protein CASSLRGSKQYF.

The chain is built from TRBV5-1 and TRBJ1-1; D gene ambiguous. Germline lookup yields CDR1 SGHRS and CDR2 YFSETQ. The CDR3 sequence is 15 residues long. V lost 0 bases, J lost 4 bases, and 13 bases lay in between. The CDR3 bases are TGCGCCAGCAGCTTGGAAATCGGGGTGTCCACTGAAGCTTTCTTT. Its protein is CASSLEIGVSTEAFF.

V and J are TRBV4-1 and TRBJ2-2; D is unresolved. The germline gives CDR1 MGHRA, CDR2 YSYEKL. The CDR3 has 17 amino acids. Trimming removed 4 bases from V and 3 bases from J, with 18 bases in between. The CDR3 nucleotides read TGCGCCAGCAGCCTCCCCTCCAGAGCCGCGGACACCGGGGAGCTGTTTTTT. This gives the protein CASSLPSRAADTGELFF.

This chain's CDR3 is CASILDMKRSGGDYGYTF. CDR3 sequence (DNA): TGTGCCAGCATTCTGGATATGAAACGGTCGGGGGGCGACTATGGCTACACCTTC. The J gene is TRBJ1-2, the V gene TRBV6-8, with D tentatively TRBD1 (6 bases). CDR3 length equals 18 residues. V was cut by 7 bases and J by 3 bases, with 27 bases left in between. Germline V gene data show CDR1 as MNHGY and CDR2 as SAAAGT.

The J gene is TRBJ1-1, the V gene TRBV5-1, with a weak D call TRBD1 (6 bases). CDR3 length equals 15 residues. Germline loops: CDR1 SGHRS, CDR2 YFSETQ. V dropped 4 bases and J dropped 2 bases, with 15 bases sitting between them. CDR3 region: CASSGGLWRNTEAFF. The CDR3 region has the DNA TGCGCCAGCAGCGGGGGCCTTTGGCGCAACACTGAAGCTTTCTTT. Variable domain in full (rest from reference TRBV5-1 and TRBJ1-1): KAGVTQTPRYLIKTRGQQVTLSCSPISGHRSVSWYQQTPGQGLQFLFEYFSETQRNKGNFPGRFSGRQFSNSRSEMNVSTLELGDSALYLCASSGGLWRNTEAFFGQGTRLTVV.

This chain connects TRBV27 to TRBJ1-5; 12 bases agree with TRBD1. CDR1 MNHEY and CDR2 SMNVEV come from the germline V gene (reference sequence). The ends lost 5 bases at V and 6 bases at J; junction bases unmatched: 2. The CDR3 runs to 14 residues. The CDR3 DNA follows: TGTGCCAGCAGTAGGGGACAGGGGGCTCAGCCCCAGCATTTT. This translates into CASSRGQGAQPQHF.

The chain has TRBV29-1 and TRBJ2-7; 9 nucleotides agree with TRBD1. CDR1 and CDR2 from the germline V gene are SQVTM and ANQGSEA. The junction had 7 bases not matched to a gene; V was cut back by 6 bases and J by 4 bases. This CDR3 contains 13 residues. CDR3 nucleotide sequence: TGCAGCGTGTCGACAGGGGGAAGGTACGAGCAGTACTTC. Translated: CSVSTGGRYEQYF.

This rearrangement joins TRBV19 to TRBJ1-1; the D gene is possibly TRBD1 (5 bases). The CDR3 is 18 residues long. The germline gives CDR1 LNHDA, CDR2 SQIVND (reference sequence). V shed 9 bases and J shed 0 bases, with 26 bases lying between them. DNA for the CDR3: TGTGCCAGCAACACCCAAGACAACAGGAGAACCCTGAACACTGAAGCTTTCTTT. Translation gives CASNTQDNRRTLNTEAFF.

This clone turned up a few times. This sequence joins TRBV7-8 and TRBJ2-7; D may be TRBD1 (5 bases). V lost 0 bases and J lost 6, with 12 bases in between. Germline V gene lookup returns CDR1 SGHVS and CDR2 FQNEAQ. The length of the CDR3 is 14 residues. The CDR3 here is CASSLAGLGLEQYF. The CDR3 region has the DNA TGTGCCAGCAGCTTAGCGGGGCTGGGCCTCGAGCAGTACTTC.

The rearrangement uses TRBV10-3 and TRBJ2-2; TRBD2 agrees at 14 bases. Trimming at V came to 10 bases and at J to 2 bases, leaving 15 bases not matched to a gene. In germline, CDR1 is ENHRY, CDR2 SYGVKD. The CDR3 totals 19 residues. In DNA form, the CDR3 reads TGTGCCACCCAGGGGAGGACTAGCGGGGGGCCAAAAAACACCGGGGAGCTGTTTTTT. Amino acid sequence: CATQGRTSGGPKNTGELFF.

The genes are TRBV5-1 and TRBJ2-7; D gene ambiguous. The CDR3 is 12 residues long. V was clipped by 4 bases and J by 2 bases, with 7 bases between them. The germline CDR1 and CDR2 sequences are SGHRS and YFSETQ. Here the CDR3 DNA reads TGCGCCAGCAGCCCCCCAACCTACGAGCAGTACTTC. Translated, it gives CASSPPTYEQYF.

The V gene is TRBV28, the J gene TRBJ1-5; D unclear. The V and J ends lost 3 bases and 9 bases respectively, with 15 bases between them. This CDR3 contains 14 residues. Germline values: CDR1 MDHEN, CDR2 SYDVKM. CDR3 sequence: CASSFPPERGPQHF. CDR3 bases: TGTGCCAGCAGTTTCCCTCCGGAGAGAGGGCCCCAGCATTTT. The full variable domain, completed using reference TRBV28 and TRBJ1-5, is DVKVTQSSRYLVKRTGEKVFLECVQDMDHENMFWYRQDPGLGLRLIYFSYDVKMKEKGDIPEGYSVSREKKERFSLILESASTNQTSMYLCASSFPPERGPQHFGDGTRLSIL.